A selection of T cell receptor beta chains follows, all from one sample in a study of beta chain features in type 1 diabetes. Method: immunoSEQ multiplex PCR; TCRdb's copy keeps in-frame clones and lacks some. The table has around 180,000 clones, approximately 7.9% seen once. Sequencing was performed on central memory CD4+ T cells from blood. These receptors all stem from a man between 18 and 29 years old with type 1 diabetes. CDR3s include the opening cysteine and the closing phenylalanine or tryptophan. The D gene is left open where the match is weak. Clone size, where shown, is once, few, many, or a class for clones that have expanded.

V gene	clone size	D gene	J gene	CDR3 protein	CDR3 DNA
TRBV6-6	.	TRBD1	TRBJ1-2	CAISESQGRKYGYTF	TGTGCCATCAGTGAGTCACAGGGGAGAAAGTATGGCTACACCTTC
TRBV28	many	.	TRBJ1-2	CASSSPVYGYTF	TGTGCCAGCAGTTCTCCAGTTTATGGCTACACCTTC
TRBV4-1	.	TRBD2	TRBJ2-4	CASSQGIVAGKKILAKNIQYF	TGCGCCAGCAGCCAAGGTATCGTAGCGGGAAAAAAGATCCTAGCCAAAAACATTCAGTACTTC
TRBV6-1	.	.	TRBJ1-1	CASSAGLAAFF	TGTGCCAGCAGTGCGGGACTAGCCGCTTTCTTT
TRBV6-6	.	.	TRBJ2-5	CASRAGGETQYF	TGTGCCAGCAGAGCAGGAGGAGAGACCCAGTACTTC
TRBV7-2	many	.	TRBJ2-7	CASSLSGSVSYEQYF	TGTGCCAGCAGCTTATCGGGTAGCGTCTCCTACGAGCAGTACTTC
TRBV5-1	.	.	TRBJ2-3	CASSSRVPAGDTQYF	TGCGCCAGCAGCTCCCGGGTCCCCGCGGGAGATACGCAGTATTTT
TRBV7-2	once	.	TRBJ1-4	CASSSSRTVEKLFF	TGTGCCAGCAGCTCCTCACGGACAGTCGAAAAACTGTTTTTT
TRBV11-2	few	TRBD2	TRBJ2-5	CASSTRTSGGETQYF	TGTGCCAGCAGCACCCGGACTAGCGGGGGGGAGACCCAGTACTTC
TRBV7-8	few	.	TRBJ2-1	CASSFGGGLYGYEQFF	TGTGCCAGCAGCTTCGGCGGGGGCCTGTATGGGTATGAGCAGTTCTTC
TRBV4-3	.	TRBD1	TRBJ2-7	CASSQEWRQGPVEQYF	TGCGCCAGCAGCCAAGAGTGGAGACAGGGACCCGTCGAGCAGTACTTC
TRBV28	many	.	TRBJ2-7	CATQLSGTYEQYF	TGTGCCACCCAACTCAGCGGAACCTACGAGCAGTACTTC
TRBV6-6	few	.	TRBJ1-4	CASSYHLGNEKLFF	TGTGCCAGCAGTTACCATCTAGGAAATGAAAAACTGTTTTTT
TRBV30	few	.	TRBJ1-2	CAWSVTGYGYTF	TGTGCCTGGAGTGTGACAGGTTATGGCTACACCTTC
TRBV4-1	.	TRBD1	TRBJ2-7	CASSQGDSVYEQYF	TGCGCCAGCAGCCAGGGGGACAGCGTCTACGAGCAGTACTTC
TRBV5-1	few	TRBD2	TRBJ2-2	CASSFSGHATGELFF	TGCGCCAGCAGCTTTAGCGGGCACGCCACCGGGGAGCTGTTTTTT
TRBV6-5	many	TRBD1	TRBJ1-3	CASSYSGTGPGNTIYF	TGTGCCAGCAGTTACTCCGGGACAGGTCCCGGAAACACCATATATTTT
TRBV7-2	few	TRBD1	TRBJ2-3	CASSLRGTGGDTQYF	TGTGCCAGCAGCCTCAGGGGGACAGGCGGAGATACGCAGTATTTT
TRBV28	.	TRBD1	TRBJ1-2	CASRSPGQGGDGYTF	TGTGCCAGCAGGTCTCCGGGACAGGGAGGAGACGGCTACACCTTC
TRBV6-6	few	.	TRBJ2-7	CASSYTRAEQYF	TGTGCCAGCAGTTACACCAGGGCCGAGCAGTACTTC
TRBV10-3	.	.	TRBJ1-5	CAISDRYSNQPQHF	TGTGCCATCAGTGACAGATATAGCAATCAGCCCCAGCATTTT
TRBV27	.	.	TRBJ2-3	CASSLFSGRDGDTQYF	TGTGCCAGCAGTTTATTTAGCGGCCGCGATGGGGATACGCAGTATTTT
TRBV5-1	few	TRBD2	TRBJ2-5	CASSWPRGGQETQYF	TGCGCCAGCAGCTGGCCCCGGGGGGGCCAAGAGACCCAGTACTTC
TRBV6-5	few	.	TRBJ2-6	CASSRTVANVLTF	TGTGCCAGCAGTCGGACAGTAGCCAACGTCCTGACTTTC
TRBV15	few	.	TRBJ2-5	CATSPRNGRGETQYF	TGTGCCACCAGTCCTAGAAATGGCAGGGGAGAGACCCAGTACTTC
TRBV19	many	.	TRBJ2-1	CATTQRDGSRNEQFF	TGTGCCACCACACAACGTGACGGGAGTCGTAATGAGCAGTTCTTC
TRBV5-1	.	TRBD1	TRBJ1-1	CASSLDPGGGTEAFF	TGCGCCAGCAGCCTGGACCCAGGGGGTGGAACTGAAGCTTTCTTT
TRBV27	few	.	TRBJ2-3	CASSPYRVPRESDTQYF	TGTGCCAGCAGTCCCTACAGGGTACCGCGGGAGTCAGATACGCAGTATTTT
TRBV27	.	.	TRBJ1-5	CASSWERNQPQHF	TGTGCCAGCAGTTGGGAGAGGAATCAGCCCCAGCATTTT
TRBV30	.	.	TRBJ2-3	CAWSKGGSTDTQYF	TGTGCCTGGAGTAAAGGGGGTAGCACAGATACGCAGTATTTT
TRBV5-1	.	TRBD2	TRBJ2-7	CASSFIPGTGGSYEQYF	TGCGCCAGCAGCTTTATACCCGGGACGGGGGGTTCCTACGAGCAGTACTTC
TRBV4-2	.	TRBD1	TRBJ2-7	CASSQDGWTGSYEQYF	TGTGCCAGCAGCCAAGATGGTTGGACAGGGTCCTACGAGCAGTACTTC
TRBV5-6	few	TRBD1	TRBJ2-2	CASSNPAGGIAVTGELFF	TGTGCCAGCAGCAACCCGGCAGGGGGCATCGCGGTGACCGGGGAGCTGTTTTTT
TRBV7-2	.	.	TRBJ2-3	CASSLALGNTDTQYF	TGTGCCAGCAGCTTAGCCCTAGGAAACACAGATACGCAGTATTTT
TRBV6-6	.	TRBD1	TRBJ1-5	CASSYDGTGGQPQHF	TGTGCCAGCAGTTACGACGGGACAGGGGGTCAGCCCCAGCATTTT
TRBV28	many	TRBD2	TRBJ2-7	CASSLSGTSGSYEQYF	TGTGCCAGCAGTTTATCCGGGACTAGCGGGAGTTACGAGCAGTACTTC
TRBV28	.	.	TRBJ2-7	CASRNRVYEQYF	TGTGCCAGCAGGAACAGGGTCTACGAGCAGTACTTC
TRBV28	.	.	TRBJ1-2	CASSPGAQGNYGYTF	TGTGCCAGCAGCCCTGGCGCACAGGGCAACTATGGCTACACCTTC
TRBV15	.	TRBD2	TRBJ2-4	CATRRGTVNIQYF	TGTGCCACCCGGCGGGGGACGGTAAACATTCAGTACTTC
TRBV10-3	many	.	TRBJ2-2	CAIREGGNTGELFF	TGTGCCATCAGAGAAGGAGGAAACACCGGGGAGCTGTTTTTT
TRBV7-2	.	.	TRBJ2-6	CASSSQGRSSGANVLTF	TGTGCCAGCAGCTCACAGGGAAGATCGTCTGGGGCCAACGTCCTGACTTTC
TRBV5-1	.	.	TRBJ2-3	CASSPGQPHTDTQYF	TGCGCCAGCAGCCCAGGGCAGCCCCACACAGATACGCAGTATTTT
TRBV5-4	few	TRBD1	TRBJ1-4	CASSLKGAEKLFF	TGTGCCAGCAGCTTAAAGGGGGCTGAAAAACTGTTTTTT
TRBV2	.	TRBD1	TRBJ2-7	CASSRDRGEEWYF	TGTGCCAGCAGCCGGGACAGGGGGGAAGAGTGGTACTTC
TRBV9	.	.	TRBJ1-2	CASSAPGAANYGYTF	TGTGCCAGCAGCGCCCCAGGGGCTGCTAACTATGGCTACACCTTC
TRBV18	few	TRBD1	TRBJ1-4	CASSQGQGAEKLFF	TGTGCCAGCTCCCAAGGACAGGGGGCTGAAAAACTGTTTTTT